This T cell receptor (beta chain) was sequenced in a study of beta chain features in type 1 diabetes. About the research overall: Cell yields, gender and age were similar in healthy donors and patients. All samples combined gave around 100,000,000 sorted cells for examination. The study, taken as a whole, reports: Patients showed naive, central memory and Treg TCRB repertoires that appeared more similar than those of healthy donors. TCRB CDR3 length was moderately but significantly reduced in all four CD4+ subsets of Type 1 diabetes patients.

This clone was found a few times. Its antigen remains unknown. Reverse transcription of all isolated RNA meant that expressed TCRB transcripts were sequenced. Clones were read by immunoSEQ multiplex PCR, and TCRdb kept only the in-frame ones, dropping some. There are approximately 730,000 clones in the sample; around an eighth occur only once, and roughly 0.022% lies in the top ten. The CDR3 runs to 14 residues. The ends were cut back, 8 bases at V and 2 bases at J, with 12 bases in the middle. CDR1 is SNHLY, CDR2 FYNNEI, per germline. The chain uses TRBV2 and TRBJ2-2; D not certain. This clonotype was obtained from a man aged 18 to 30 with type 1 diabetes. Sequencing was performed on naive CD4+ T cells from blood. In nucleotides, the CDR3 is TGTGCCAGCCAGGACCGGGTCAACACCGGGGAGCTGTTTTTT. Translating it yields CASQDRVNTGELFF.